One T cell receptor (beta chain) is described in this entry. The antigen is unknown. The data originate from a study of CD8 T cells in ankylosing spondylitis. Germline-derived CDR1 and CDR2 are MNHNS and SASEGT. CDR3 length: 16 residues. Trimming took off 6 bases at V and 0 bases at J, with 15 bases between the two ends. MiXCR, applied by TCRdb to the 5' RACE reads, yields one record per CDR3 protein. The repertoire consists of some 200,000 distinct CDR3 sequences, with around 24% occurring once and the leading ten covering 5% to 8%. Study-wide points: Blood of patients with ankylosing spondylitis appeared to be characterized by a TCR beta motif of eight highly homologous variants. Within matched ankylosing spondylitis synovial fluid, disease-linked clones were reportedly significantly enriched.

The sequenced material came from blood, either unsorted or a sorted T cell fraction (not recorded which). The V gene is TRBV6-1, the J gene TRBJ2-1; D is uncertain. This clonotype was sampled from a male donor with ankylosing spondylitis or in good health (not recorded which). The CDR3 loop reads CASRTPTGSSYNEQFF. In nucleotides, the CDR3 is TGTGCCAGCAGAACTCCGACCGGCAGCTCCTACAATGAGCAGTTCTTC.